A selection of T cell receptor beta chains follows, all from one sample in a study of shared clonotypes between healthy human individuals. Only in-frame clones appear in the TCRdb table, and some are missing; sequencing was by immunoSEQ multiplex PCR. The data show about 1,800,000 clones, approximately 95% seen once. Source material: naive CD8+ T cells sorted from blood. Receptor source: a man between 18 and 29 years old in good health. Both conserved end residues are part of each CDR3. The D gene is left open where the match is weak.

j_gene | v_gene | len | d_gene | CDR3nt | CDR3aa
TRBJ2-7 | TRBV11-1 | 13 | - | TGTGCCAGCAGCTTAGCGGGAGACTACGAGCAGTACTTC | CASSLAGDYEQYF
TRBJ1-1 | TRBV28 | 15 | - | TGTGCCAGCAGTTCGGTGCAGGGGCGAGACACTGAAGCTTTCTTT | CASSSVQGRDTEAFF
TRBJ2-3 | TRBV28 | 15 | TRBD1 | TGTGCCAGCAGACATACCGGGACAGGTACAGATACGCAGTATTTT | CASRHTGTGTDTQYF
TRBJ2-7 | TRBV9 | 14 | TRBD1 | TGTGCCAGCAGCGTAGAGCAGGGGGCCTACGAGCAGTACTTC | CASSVEQGAYEQYF
TRBJ2-7 | TRBV6-5 | 14 | - | TGTGCCAGCAGCTCCATTGGGATGAGCTACGAGCAGTACTTC | CASSSIGMSYEQYF
TRBJ2-5 | TRBV25-1 | 16 | - | TGTGCCAGCAGTGAATTGTCAGGGGACTACCAAGAGACCCAGTACTTC | CASSELSGDYQETQYF
TRBJ1-6 | TRBV5-5 | 17 | - | TGTGCCAGCAGCTTGACCGACCAGGGATCTTATAATTCACCCCTCCACTTT | CASSLTDQGSYNSPLHF
TRBJ2-7 | TRBV28 | 17 | - | TGTGCCAGCAGTTTATCCCCTCCCCGGCAGGACTCCTACGAGCAGTACTTC | CASSLSPPRQDSYEQYF
TRBJ2-1 | TRBV7-8 | 13 | - | TGTGCCAGCAGCTCCTCATGGGGTAATGAGCAGTTCTTC | CASSSSWGNEQFF
TRBJ1-5 | TRBV27 | 14 | - | TGTGCCAGCAGTTTAGCGAGAAACTCTCCGCCCCAGCATTTT | CASSLARNSPPQHF
TRBJ2-3 | TRBV27 | 17 | - | TGTGCCAGCAGTTTAACCACAAGGGCTCCTATCACAGATACGCAGTATTTT | CASSLTTRAPITDTQYF
TRBJ1-2 | TRBV5-6 | 14 | - | TGTGCCAGCAGCTTGGAGGGGGGAAGAAATGGCTACACCTTC | CASSLEGGRNGYTF
TRBJ1-2 | TRBV28 | 14 | TRBD1 | TGTGCCAGCGGGGGACAGGGGTTGTATATCGGCTACACCTTC | CASGGQGLYIGYTF
TRBJ2-1 | TRBV4-1 | 12 | - | TGCGCCAGCAGCCAGAATTACAATGAGCAGTTCTTC | CASSQNYNEQFF
TRBJ1-1 | TRBV27 | 15 | - | TGTGCCACTAGTTTATTGGGAGGCGGGAACACTGAAGCTTTCTTT | CATSLLGGGNTEAFF
TRBJ2-3 | TRBV2 | 15 | - | TGTGCCAGCAGTGAATCCGGGTACGGCACAGATACGCAGTATTTT | CASSESGYGTDTQYF
TRBJ1-5 | TRBV6-1 | 13 | - | TGTGCCAGCAGTGAAGTTACCAATCAGCCCCAGCATTTT | CASSEVTNQPQHF